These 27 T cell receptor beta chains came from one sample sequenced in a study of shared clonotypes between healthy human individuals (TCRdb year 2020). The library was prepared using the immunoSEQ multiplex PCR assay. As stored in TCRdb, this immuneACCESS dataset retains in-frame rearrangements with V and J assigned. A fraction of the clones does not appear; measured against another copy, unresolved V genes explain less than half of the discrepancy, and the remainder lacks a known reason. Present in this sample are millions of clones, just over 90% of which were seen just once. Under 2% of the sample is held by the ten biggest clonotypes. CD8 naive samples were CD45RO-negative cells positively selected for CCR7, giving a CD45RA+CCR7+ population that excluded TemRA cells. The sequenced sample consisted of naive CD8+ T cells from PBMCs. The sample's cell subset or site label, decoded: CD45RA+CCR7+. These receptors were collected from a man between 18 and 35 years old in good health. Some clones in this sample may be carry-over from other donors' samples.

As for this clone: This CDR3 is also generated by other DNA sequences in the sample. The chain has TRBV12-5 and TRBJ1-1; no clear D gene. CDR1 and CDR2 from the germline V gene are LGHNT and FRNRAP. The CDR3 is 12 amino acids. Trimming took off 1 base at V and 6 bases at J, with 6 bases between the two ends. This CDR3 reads CASGLGGPEAFF. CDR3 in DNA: TGTGCTAGTGGTTTGGGGGGTCCTGAAGCTTTCTTT.

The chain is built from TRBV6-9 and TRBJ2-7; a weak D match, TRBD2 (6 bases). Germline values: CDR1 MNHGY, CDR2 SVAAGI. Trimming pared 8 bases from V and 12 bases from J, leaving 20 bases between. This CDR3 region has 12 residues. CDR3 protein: CASAAGRKGPYF. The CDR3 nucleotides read TGTGCCAGCGCGGCGGGGAGAAAAGGCCCGTACTTC.

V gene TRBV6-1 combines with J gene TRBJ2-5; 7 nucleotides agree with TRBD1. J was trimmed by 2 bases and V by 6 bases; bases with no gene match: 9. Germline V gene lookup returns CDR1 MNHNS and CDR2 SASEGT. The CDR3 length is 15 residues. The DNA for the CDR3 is TGTGCCAGCAGATTACAGGGGCCCTATCAAGAGACCCAGTACTTC. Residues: CASRLQGPYQETQYF.

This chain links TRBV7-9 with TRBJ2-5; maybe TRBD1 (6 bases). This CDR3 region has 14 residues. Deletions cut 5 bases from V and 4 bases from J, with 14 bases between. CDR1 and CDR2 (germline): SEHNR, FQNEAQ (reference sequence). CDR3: CASSRRTERETQYF. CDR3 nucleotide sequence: TGTGCCAGCAGCCGACGGACAGAAAGAGAGACCCAGTACTTC.

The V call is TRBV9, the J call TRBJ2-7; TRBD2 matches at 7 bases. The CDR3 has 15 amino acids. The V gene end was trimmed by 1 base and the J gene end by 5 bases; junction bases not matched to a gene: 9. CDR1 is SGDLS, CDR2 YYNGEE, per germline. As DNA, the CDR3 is TGTGCCAGCAGCGTATTTAGGGAGGGCGTCGACGAGCAGTACTTC. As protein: CASSVFREGVDEQYF.

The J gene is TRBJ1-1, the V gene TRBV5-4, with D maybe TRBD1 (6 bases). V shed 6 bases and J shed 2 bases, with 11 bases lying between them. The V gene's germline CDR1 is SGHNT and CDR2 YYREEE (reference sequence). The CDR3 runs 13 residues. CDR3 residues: CASTGGANTEAFF. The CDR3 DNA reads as TGTGCCAGCACTGGGGGGGCAAACACTGAAGCTTTCTTT.

In DNA form, the CDR3 reads TGTGCCAGCAGTCGAAACGGGGCAGTTCGAGAAAAACTGTTTTTT. Protein: CASSRNGAVREKLFF. V usage is TRBV7-2 and J usage is TRBJ1-4, with a tentative D call TRBD1 (5 bases). Trimming pared 6 bases from V and 8 bases from J, leaving 19 bases between. The germline CDR1 and CDR2 sequences are SGHTA and FQGNSA. The CDR3 totals 15 residues.

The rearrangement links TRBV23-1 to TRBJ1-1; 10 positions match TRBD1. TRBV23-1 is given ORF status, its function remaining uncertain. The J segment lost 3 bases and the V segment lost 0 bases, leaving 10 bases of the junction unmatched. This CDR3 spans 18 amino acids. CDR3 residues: CASSQSPGTGARDTEAFF. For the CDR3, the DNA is TGCGCCAGCAGTCAATCTCCCGGGACAGGGGCGAGGGACACTGAAGCTTTCTTT.

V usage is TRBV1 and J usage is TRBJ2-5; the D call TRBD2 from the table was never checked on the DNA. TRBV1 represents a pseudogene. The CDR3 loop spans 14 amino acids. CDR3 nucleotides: TGCACCAGCAGCCAGGCTAGCGCACAAGAGACCCAGTACTTC. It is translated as CTSSQASAQETQYF.

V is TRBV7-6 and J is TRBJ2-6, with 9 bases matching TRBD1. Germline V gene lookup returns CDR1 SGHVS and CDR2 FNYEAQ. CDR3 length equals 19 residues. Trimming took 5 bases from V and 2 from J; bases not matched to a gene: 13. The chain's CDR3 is CASSRNPQGAIPGANVLTF. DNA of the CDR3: TGTGCCAGCAGCCGGAACCCACAGGGGGCAATCCCTGGGGCCAACGTCCTGACTTTC.

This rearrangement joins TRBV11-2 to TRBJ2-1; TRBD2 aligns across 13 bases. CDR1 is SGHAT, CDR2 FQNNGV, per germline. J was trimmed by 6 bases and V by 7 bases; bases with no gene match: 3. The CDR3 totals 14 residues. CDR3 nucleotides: TGTGCCAGCACCTGGACTAGCGGGGGCAATGAGCAGTTCTTC. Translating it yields CASTWTSGGNEQFF.

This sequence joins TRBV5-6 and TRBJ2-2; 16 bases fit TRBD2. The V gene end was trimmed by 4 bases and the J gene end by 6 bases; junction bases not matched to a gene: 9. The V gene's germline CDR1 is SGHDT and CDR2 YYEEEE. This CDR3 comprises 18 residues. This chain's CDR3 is CASSLGTSGRAVAGELFF. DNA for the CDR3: TGTGCCAGCAGCCTAGGGACTAGCGGGAGGGCCGTGGCCGGGGAGCTGTTTTTT.

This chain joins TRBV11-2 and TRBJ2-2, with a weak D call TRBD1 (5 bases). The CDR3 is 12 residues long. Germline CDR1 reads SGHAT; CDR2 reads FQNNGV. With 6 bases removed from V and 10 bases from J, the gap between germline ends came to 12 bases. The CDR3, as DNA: TGTGCCAGCAGGCCGACAGTTTCGGAGCTGTTTTTT. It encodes CASRPTVSELFF.

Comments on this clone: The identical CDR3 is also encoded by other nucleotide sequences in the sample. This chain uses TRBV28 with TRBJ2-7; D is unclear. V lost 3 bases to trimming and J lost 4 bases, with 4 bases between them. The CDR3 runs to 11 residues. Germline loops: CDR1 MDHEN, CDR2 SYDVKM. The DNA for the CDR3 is TGTGCCAGCAGTTTCGGTTACGAGCAGTACTTC. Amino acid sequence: CASSFGYEQYF.

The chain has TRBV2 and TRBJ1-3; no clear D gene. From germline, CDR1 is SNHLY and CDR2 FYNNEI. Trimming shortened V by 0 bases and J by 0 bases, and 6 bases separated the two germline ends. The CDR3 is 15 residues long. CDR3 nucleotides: TGTGCCAGCAGTGAAGCGGATCTCTCTGGAAACACCATATATTTT. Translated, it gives CASSEADLSGNTIYF.

For the CDR3, the DNA is TGTGCCAGCAGCTTTTGGGACAGCAATCAGCCCCAGCATTTT. Amino acid sequence: CASSFWDSNQPQHF. The J gene is TRBJ1-5, the V gene TRBV5-8; a possible D gene is TRBD1 (5 bases). The CDR3 totals 14 residues. Trimming left V 2 bases short and J 1 base short, with 7 bases between. The germline gives CDR1 SGHTS, CDR2 YDEGEE.

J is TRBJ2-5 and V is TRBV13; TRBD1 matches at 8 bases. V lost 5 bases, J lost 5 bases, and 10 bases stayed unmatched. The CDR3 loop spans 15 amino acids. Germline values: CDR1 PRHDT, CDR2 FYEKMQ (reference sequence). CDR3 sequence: CASSTTLGQGETQYF. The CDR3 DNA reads TGTGCCAGCAGCACGACCCTCGGACAGGGCGAGACCCAGTACTTC.

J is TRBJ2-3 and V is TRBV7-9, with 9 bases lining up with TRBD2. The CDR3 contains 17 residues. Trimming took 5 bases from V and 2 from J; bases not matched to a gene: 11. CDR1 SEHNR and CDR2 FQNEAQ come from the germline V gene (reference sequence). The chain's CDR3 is CASSVHLAGRFTDTQYF. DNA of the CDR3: TGTGCCAGCAGCGTCCACCTAGCGGGGCGCTTCACAGATACGCAGTATTTT.

CDR3 sequence (DNA): TGTGCCAGCAGGGCTGGCGGGGGGGATACGCAGTATTTT. It encodes CASRAGGGDTQYF. The chain uses TRBV7-9 and TRBJ2-3, with 8 bases that match TRBD2. The germline CDR1 and CDR2 sequences are SEHNR and FQNEAQ (reference sequence). The CDR3 covers 13 residues. After removal of 6 bases from V and 6 bases from J, the junction contained 5 bases not matched to a gene.

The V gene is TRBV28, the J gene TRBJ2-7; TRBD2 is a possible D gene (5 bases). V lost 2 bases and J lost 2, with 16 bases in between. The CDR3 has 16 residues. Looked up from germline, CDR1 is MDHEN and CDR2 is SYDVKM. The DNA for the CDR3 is TGTGCCAGCAGTTTACGCGGGCAGGCGATAACCTACGAGCAGTACTTC. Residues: CASSLRGQAITYEQYF.

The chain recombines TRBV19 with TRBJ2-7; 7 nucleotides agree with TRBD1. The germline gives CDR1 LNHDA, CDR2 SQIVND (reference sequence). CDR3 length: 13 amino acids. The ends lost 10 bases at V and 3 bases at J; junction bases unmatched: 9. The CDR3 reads CATTDRESYEQYF. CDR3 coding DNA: TGTGCCACTACCGACAGGGAAAGCTACGAGCAGTACTTC.

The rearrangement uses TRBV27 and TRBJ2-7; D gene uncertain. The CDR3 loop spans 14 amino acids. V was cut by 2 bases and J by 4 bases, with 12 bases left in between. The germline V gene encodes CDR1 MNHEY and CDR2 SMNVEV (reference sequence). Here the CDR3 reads CASSLLGTFYEQYF. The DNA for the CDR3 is TGTGCCAGCAGTTTACTGGGAACCTTTTACGAGCAGTACTTC.

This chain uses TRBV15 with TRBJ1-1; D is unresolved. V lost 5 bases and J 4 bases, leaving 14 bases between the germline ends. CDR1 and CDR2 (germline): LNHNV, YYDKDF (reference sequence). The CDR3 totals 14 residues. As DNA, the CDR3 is TGTGCCACCAGCGGGAAGCTTCCTGGCACTGAAGCTTTCTTT. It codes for CATSGKLPGTEAFF.

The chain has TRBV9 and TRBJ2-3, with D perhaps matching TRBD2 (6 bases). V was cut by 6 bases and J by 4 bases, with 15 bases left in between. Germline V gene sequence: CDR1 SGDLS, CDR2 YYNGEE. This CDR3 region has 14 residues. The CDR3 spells CASTRIGGPDTQYF. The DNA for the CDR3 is TGTGCCAGCACTAGGATCGGGGGTCCAGATACGCAGTATTTT.

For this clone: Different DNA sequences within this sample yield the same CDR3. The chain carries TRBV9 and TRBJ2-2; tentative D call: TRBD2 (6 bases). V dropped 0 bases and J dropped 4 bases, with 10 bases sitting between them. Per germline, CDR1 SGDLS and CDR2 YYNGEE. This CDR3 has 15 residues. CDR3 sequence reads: CASSVVGSSTGELFF. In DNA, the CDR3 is TGTGCCAGCAGCGTAGTCGGGAGCAGCACCGGGGAGCTGTTTTTT. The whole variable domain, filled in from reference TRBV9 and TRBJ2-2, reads DSGVTQTPKHLITATGQRVTLRCSPRSGDLSVYWYQQSLDQGLQFLIQYYNGEERAKGNILERFSAQQFPDLHSELNLSSLELGDSALYFCASSVVGSSTGELFFGEGSRLTVL.

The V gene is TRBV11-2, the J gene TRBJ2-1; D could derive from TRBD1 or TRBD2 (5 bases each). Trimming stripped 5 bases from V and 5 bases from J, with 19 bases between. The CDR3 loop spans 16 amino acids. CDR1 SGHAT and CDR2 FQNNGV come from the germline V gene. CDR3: CASSLPSTGANNEQFF. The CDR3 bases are TGTGCCAGCAGCCTGCCTAGCACTGGGGCTAACAATGAGCAGTTCTTC. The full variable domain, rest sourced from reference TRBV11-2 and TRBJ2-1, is EAGVAQSPRYKIIEKRQSVAFWCNPISGHATLYWYQQILGQGPKLLIQFQNNGVVDDSQLPKDRFSAERLKGVDSTLKIQPAKLEDSAVYLCASSLPSTGANNEQFFGPGTRLTVL.

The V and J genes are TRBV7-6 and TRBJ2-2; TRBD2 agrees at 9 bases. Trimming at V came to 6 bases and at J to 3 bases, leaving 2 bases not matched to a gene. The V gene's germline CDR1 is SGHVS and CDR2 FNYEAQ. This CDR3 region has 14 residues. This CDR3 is CASRRLADTGELFF. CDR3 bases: TGTGCCAGCAGAAGACTAGCGGACACCGGGGAGCTGTTTTTT.